What follows are 6 T cell receptor beta chains derived from one specimen sequenced in a study of CD8 T cells in ankylosing spondylitis. For these TCRs, the target antigens are not known. A single record per CDR3 protein comes from TCRdb applying MiXCR to the 5' RACE reads. Of about 700,000 distinct CDR3 sequences in the sample, roughly 20% were seen once. Overall study results and limits: Characteristic, it appeared, of ankylosing spondylitis blood was a TCR beta motif of eight highly homologous variants.

Sequenced input: blood, either unsorted or a sorted T cell fraction (not recorded which). Receptors originate from a male donor with ankylosing spondylitis.

The table lists this clonotype with a few counts. This chain connects TRBV4-1 to TRBJ2-7, with a tentative D call TRBD2 (6 bases). The V end was cut by 0 bases, the J end by 4 bases, with 16 bases between. The germline gives CDR1 MGHRA, CDR2 YSYEKL. The CDR3 runs 16 residues. The CDR3 DNA follows: TGCGCCAGCAGCCAAGAATCCGGGACTGGGGGATACGAGCAGTACTTC. Protein sequence: CASSQESGTGGYEQYF.

This clonotype was found a few times. The rearrangement uses TRBV9 and TRBJ1-2; D remains ambiguous. V was shortened by 0 bases and J by 2 bases, with 8 bases between the two germline ends. CDR1 SGDLS and CDR2 YYNGEE come from the germline V gene. The CDR3 length is 14 residues. CDR3 nucleotides: TGTGCCAGCAGCGTAGAGGAGGGCAACTATGGCTACACCTTC. Translating gives CASSVEEGNYGYTF. The whole variable domain, remainder taken from reference TRBV9 and TRBJ1-2, is DSGVTQTPKHLITATGQRVTLRCSPRSGDLSVYWYQQSLDQGLQFLIQYYNGEERAKGNILERFSAQQFPDLHSELNLSSLELGDSALYFCASSVEEGNYGYTFGSGTRLTVV.

The chain combines TRBV5-1 with TRBJ1-2, with unresolved D. The germline V and J ends were trimmed by 3 bases and 8 bases, with 20 bases remaining between them. CDR3 length: 15 amino acids. CDR1 and CDR2 (germline): SGHRS, YFSETQ. The CDR3 protein is CASSYSGPKTRGYTF. The CDR3 region has the DNA TGCGCCAGCAGCTATTCCGGGCCAAAAACGAGGGGCTACACCTTC.

In this sample, this clonotype turned up a few times. The J gene is TRBJ2-3, the V gene TRBV5-1; D could derive from TRBD1 or TRBD2 (5 bases each). Trimming removed 4 bases at V and 0 bases at J, with 15 bases between. Germline CDR1 is SGHRS and CDR2 is YFSETQ. The CDR3 extends over 16 amino acids. The DNA for the CDR3 is TGCGCCAGCAGCCCTGGGACGGCCGTCAGCACAGATACGCAGTATTTT. It translates to CASSPGTAVSTDTQYF. Full variable domain (missing parts from reference TRBV5-1 and TRBJ2-3): KAGVTQTPRYLIKTRGQQVTLSCSPISGHRSVSWYQQTPGQGLQFLFEYFSETQRNKGNFPGRFSGRQFSNSRSEMNVSTLELGDSALYLCASSPGTAVSTDTQYFGPGTRLTVL.

This clonotype was seen more than once but under ten times. The chain links TRBV6-2 or TRBV6-3 to TRBJ1-5; tentatively, D is TRBD1 (5 bases). The length of the CDR3 is 17 residues. Germline V CDR1 and CDR2: MNHEY, SVGEGT. V lost 2 bases to trimming and J lost 0 bases, with 14 bases between them. The CDR3 loop is CASSYRTSQRSNQPQHF. The CDR3 region has the DNA TGTGCCAGCAGTTACCGGACATCCCAGCGTAGCAATCAGCCCCAGCATTTT.

This clonotype was seen a few times. The chain couples TRBV12-3 or TRBV12-4 to TRBJ1-3; tentative D call: TRBD1 (6 bases). The CDR3 extends over 14 amino acids. Trimming removed 5 bases from V and 0 bases from J, with 8 bases in between. The CDR3 loop reads CASSTGPSGNTIYF. The DNA of the CDR3 is TGTGCCAGCAGTACAGGGCCCTCTGGAAACACCATATATTTT.